Below, one TCR beta chain is given with its context. Its cognate antigen is unknown. This record belongs to a study of T-cell reconstitution after alpha-beta-depleted transplantation in children. Whole-study findings and limits: It was reported that alpha-beta T cells came from several hundred expanded graft clones (about two months after transplant). The main origin of T-cell counts and diversity one year after transplant was newly produced T cells. At day 60, the high TCRbeta diversity found in some patients originated from recipient T cells and thymic progenitors that had survived.

For TCRbeta, the library was prepared with unique molecular identifiers. TCRdb recomputed calls from the PCR reads with MiXCR, one row per CDR3 protein. This sample has approximately 20,000 distinct CDR3 sequences, with 10% to 15% found just once. Per the germline V gene, CDR1 is GTSNPN and CDR2 is SVGIG (reference sequence). V gave up 5 bases and J gave up 2 bases; unmatched junction bases: 7. The CDR3 is made up of 15 amino acids. The starting material was PBMCs, mostly from graft donor cells, obtained 60 days after TCRalphabeta/CD19-depleted stem cell transplant. The origin of this receptor is a female patient under 10 years old who had a stem cell transplant for congenital amegakaryocytic thrombocytopenia, so the T cells may come from the graft donor. The chain recombines TRBV30 with TRBJ2-3, with 10 bases lining up with TRBD2. In nucleotides, the CDR3 is TGTGCCTGGTCGACCGGGACTAGCGTCACAGATACGCAGTATTTT. Its translation is CAWSTGTSVTDTQYF.